This TCR beta chain was sequenced in a study of shared clonotypes between healthy human individuals (dated by TCRdb to the early 2020s). Turning to the overall study: The cohort comprised a couple of women and three men aged 18 to 49 years. For each donor, CD4 naive and CD4 memory were each given three plates, CD8 naive was given two plates, and CD8 memory was given one plate. The study deeply sequenced blood TCR repertoires of five healthy adults to estimate repertoire size and the extent of clonotype sharing between individuals. Libraries were prepared and TCR repertoires were sequenced by different laboratories using diverse techniques, in order to increase sequencing depth and limit assay-specific biases. Per donor, leukapheresis produced somewhere between about 0.85 and 8.9 billion PBMCs.

CD8 naive samples were CD45RO-negative cells positively selected for CCR7, giving a CD45RA+CCR7+ population that excluded TemRA cells. The donors were healthy, HIV-negative adults who had no recently reported acute infections or vaccinations. All donors were Caucasian adults living in Nashville, Tennessee, USA. Blood was collected by leukapheresis, and PBMCs were isolated by Ficoll-Histopaque density gradient centrifugation and then cryopreserved in liquid nitrogen vapor phase. Analytical flow cytometry was used to check the purity and quantity of each magnetically sorted T cell population. Genomic DNA was isolated from every sorted fraction and measured by UV absorbance on a Nanodrop 2000c. With respect to this clone: The antigen it binds to is not known. Per-base quality was not reported, and no clone a single base away is much larger than it.

Using the deep immunoSEQ assay, multiplex PCR amplified TCR CDR3 regions from genomic DNA. Genomic DNA extracted from each cell subset was distributed evenly over all wells of several immunoSEQ 96-well plates, and each plate served as one replicate. For sorted subsets, about 200 ng genomic DNA, equal to some 30,000 T cell genomes, was loaded into each replicate PCR. Purified libraries were quantified with a Qubit 3.0 fluorometer, sized on a Bioanalyzer 2100, and re-quantified with the KAPA Library Quantification kit. Each immunoSEQ 96-well plate was sequenced on its own single-read 150-cycle Illumina NextSeq 550 flow cell. On the study's bioinformatics: The immunoSEQ output contained only junctional sequences without quality scores, so filtering could not match that applied to full-length reads. Sequences were annotated with PyIR, a Python wrapper for IgBLAST v1.9, using IMGT germline references to assign V/J genes and CDR3. Reads with weak V/J assignments (E-value above 1e-6), missing CDR3, stop codons, out-of-frame junctions, or ambiguous translated residues were removed. A V3J clonotype was defined by an identical inferred V gene, J gene, and CDR3 amino acid sequence. To compute the percentage overlap between repertoires, the number of shared unique clonotypes was divided by the size of the smaller repertoire. Three approaches were used to assess repertoire richness: RTK rarefaction, the Chao1 estimator, and Recon v2.1 estimates of unobserved clonotypes. Generation probabilities were computed with OLGA for all TCRbeta clonotypes obtained by the gDNA method from several donors. TCRdb mirrors the immuneACCESS table, restricted to in-frame sequences. Some clones are absent from its copies; in checked studies, under half trace to an unresolved V gene, and the reason for the others is unknown. V, J and clone size are those of that table, while D and trimming were read from the DNA. The sample has approximately 600,000 clones on record, roughly 96% of them singletons. The ten largest clonotypes hold over 0.1% of the sample.

General findings and caveats noted by the study authors: The genetic and exposure-history diversity represented was limited by the small number of donors. Across a few donors, approximately 4.6% of naive CD4, around 3.3% of naive CD8, 2.3% of memory CD4, and roughly 0.41% of memory CD8 clonotypes were shared. Based on pairwise subsampling, the degree of clonotype sharing among donors was expected to be affected by sequencing depth. Higher generation probabilities were observed for clonotypes shared by all four sorted-subset donors than for non-shared clonotypes. Rarefaction of sorted-subset datasets indicated incomplete sequencing despite the large sequencing depth. Larger estimated clonotype richness was generally found for naive subsets than for memory subsets. Sampling was restricted to blood, and TCR repertoires in tissues likely differ from the TCR repertoires found in blood.

According to the germline V gene (reference sequence), CDR1 reads GTSNPN and CDR2 reads SVGIG. Germline trimming: 4 bases from V, 3 bases from J; junction bases outside gene matches: 6. The CDR3 covers 14 residues, taking in both the cysteine and the phenylalanine. Just CDR3 DNA is preserved here, 42 bases in frame from base 1. The TCR originated in a woman in her twenties or thirties in good health. This sequence uses TRBV30 and TRBJ2-7; 10 middle bases align to TRBD1. Sequenced: naive CD8+ T cells sorted from blood. The cell subset or site label on this specimen signifies: CD45RA+CCR7+. The CDR3 sequence is CAWKAGTGDYEQYF. In nucleotides, the sequence is TGTGCCTGGAAAGCCGGGACAGGGGACTACGAGCAGTACTTC. When the CDR3 is completed using the reference TRBV30 and TRBJ2-7 genes on either side, the full variable domain is SQTIHQWPATLVQPVGSPLSLECTVEGTSNPNLYWYRQAAGRGLQLLFYSVGIGQISSEVPQNLSASRPQDRQFILSSKKLLLSDSGFYLCAWKAGTGDYEQYFGPGTRLTVT.